Each of the 21 T cell receptor beta chains below was sequenced from the same sample in a study of T cell clusters in autoimmune cytopenias. Tens of thousands of genome equivalents of blood DNA were amplified for TRB. Multiplex touch-down PCR amplified TRB using TRB-A and TRB-B pools in one tube. With the multiplex PCR reads reprocessed, TCRdb shows one record per CDR3 protein and no DNA. This sample's table has around 11,000 distinct CDR3 sequences. Separately, the same data were catalogued under a study of T cell repertoires in aging, cancer and after chemotherapy.

The sample taken for sequencing was peripheral blood. These receptors came from a human donor in good health.

The V gene is TRBV7-9, the J gene TRBJ2-3; TCRdb reports TRBD2, a call that lacks DNA to check it against. CDR1 is SEHNR, CDR2 FQNEAQ, per germline (reference sequence). CDR3 size: 16 residues. CDR3 in amino acids: CASSARLGRSTDTQYF.

The chain uses TRBV10-3 and TRBJ1-1; TCRdb lists TRBD1, though no DNA is available to test this call. This CDR3 comprises 16 residues. CDR1 and CDR2 from the germline V gene are ENHRY and SYGVKD. CDR3 loop: CAISDGTGGSNTEAFF.

This clonotype counts as medium-sized by frequency. The V gene is TRBV12-3 or TRBV12-4, the J gene TRBJ2-1; no DNA is available, so the TRBD1 call from TCRdb remains unchecked. The CDR3 is 14 residues long. CDR3 loop: CASSFVRSYNEQFF.

The chain uses TRBV5-3 and TRBJ2-2; the D gene TCRdb calls, TRBD2, cannot be checked with no DNA. TRBV5-3 falls under the ORF class, with uncertain function. The CDR3 runs 17 residues. The CDR3 spells CARSPGLAGGCTGELFF.

Considering frequency, this clonotype is medium-sized. The chain links TRBV19 to TRBJ1-5; the TRBD1 assignment by TCRdb is unverifiable without DNA. CDR3 length: 13 amino acids. Germline CDR1 reads LNHDA; CDR2 reads SQIVND (reference sequence). Here the CDR3 reads CASSRDSNQPQHF.

Considering frequency, this clonotype is medium-sized. The J gene is TRBJ2-7, the V gene TRBV10-3; TCRdb lists TRBD1, though no DNA is available to test this call. This CDR3 is built from 19 residues. Germline CDR1 is ENHRY and CDR2 is SYGVKD. CDR3 in amino acids: CAISPTPGQGGTISYEQYF.

V gene TRBV6-5 combines with J gene TRBJ2-3; TCRdb names TRBD2, which stays unverified in the absence of DNA. The CDR3 extends over 13 amino acids. From germline, CDR1 is MNHEY and CDR2 SVGAGI. The CDR3 is CASEGRTRTIKYF.

The genes are TRBV9 and TRBJ2-1; no DNA is available, so the TRBD2 call from TCRdb remains unchecked. Germline assignment: CDR1 SGDLS and CDR2 YYNGEE. The CDR3 covers 15 residues. CDR3 protein: CASSVTSGGPNEQFF.

This CDR3 is CASSLVDRGETQYF. This chain joins TRBV12-3 or TRBV12-4 and TRBJ2-5. The CDR3 is 14 amino acids.

The rearrangement uses TRBV9 and TRBJ2-3. CDR1 SGDLS and CDR2 YYNGEE come from the germline V gene. This CDR3 has 13 amino acids. This CDR3 reads CASSVSITDTQYF.

This clonotype is deemed medium-sized (0.01 to 0.1%) by its frequency. The chain recombines TRBV6-5 with TRBJ1-6; TCRdb gives TRBD1 as the D gene, but with no DNA this cannot be confirmed. This CDR3 is built from 16 residues. Per the germline V gene, CDR1 is MNHEY and CDR2 is SVGAGI. CDR3 sequence: CASSYSAGGKNSPLHF.

The chain carries TRBV5-6 and TRBJ2-5; TCRdb's assignment of TRBD1 cannot be checked, as there is no DNA. Germline loops: CDR1 SGHDT, CDR2 YYEEEE. This CDR3 has 13 residues. CDR3 in amino acids: CAAGQGAQETQYF.

The chain joins TRBV20-1 to TRBJ1-3; TCRdb calls TRBD1, which cannot be checked without DNA. Germline V gene data show CDR1 as DFQATT and CDR2 as SNEGSKA (reference sequence). The CDR3 length is 15 residues. CDR3 residues: CSARGGRGTGNTIYF.

The V gene is TRBV28, the J gene TRBJ2-3; TCRdb indicates TRBD1, and absent DNA this call remains unverified. This CDR3 is 14 amino acids long. Looked up from germline, CDR1 is MDHEN and CDR2 is SYDVKM. CDR3 protein: CASHSGTSTDTQYF.

J is TRBJ2-3 and V is TRBV7-2; the TCRdb call, TRBD2, lacks DNA for checking. This CDR3 is 14 amino acids long. Germline loops: CDR1 SGHTA, CDR2 FQGNSA. This CDR3 reads CASTFGRGTDTQYF. Based on the CDR3 plus reference TRBV7-2 and TRBJ2-3, the full variable domain is GAGVSQSPSNKVTEKGKDVELRCDPISGHTALYWYRQSLGQGLEFLIYFQGNSAPDKSGLPSDRFSAERTGGSVSTLTIQRTQQEDSAVYLCASTFGRGTDTQYFGPGTRLTVL.

The chain employs TRBV7-9 and TRBJ1-4; no DNA is available, so the TRBD1 call from TCRdb remains unchecked. The CDR3 consists of 15 residues. CDR1 and CDR2 (germline): SEHNR, FQNEAQ (reference sequence). Here the CDR3 reads CASSLLEGTNEKLFF. The variable domain in full, completed from reference TRBV7-9 and TRBJ1-4, reads DTGVSQNPRHKITKRGQNVTFRCDPISEHNRLYWYRQTLGQGPEFLTYFQNEAQLEKSRLLSDRFSAERPKGSFSTLEIQRTEQGDSAMYLCASSLLEGTNEKLFFGSGTQLSVL.

The chain joins TRBV12-3 or TRBV12-4 to TRBJ2-1; absent DNA, TCRdb's TRBD2 call cannot be checked. The CDR3 extends over 15 amino acids. The CDR3 loop reads CASRALGVISNEQFF.

The chain joins TRBV20-1 to TRBJ2-5; lacking DNA, the TRBD1 call made by TCRdb goes unchecked. Per the germline V gene, CDR1 is DFQATT and CDR2 is SNEGSKA (reference sequence). This CDR3 has 14 amino acids. CDR3 in amino acids: CSARARTGRETQYF.

CDR3 sequence: CASRGQSSNTETQYF. This rearrangement joins TRBV12-3 or TRBV12-4 to TRBJ2-5. CDR3 size: 15 residues.

This rearrangement joins TRBV5-6 to TRBJ2-3; TCRdb's D call of TRBD1 is untestable without DNA. Germline assignment: CDR1 SGHDT and CDR2 YYEEEE. The CDR3 length is 13 residues. This chain's CDR3 is CASSFQGKNTQYF.

By frequency, this clonotype registers medium-sized. The rearrangement links TRBV6-5 to TRBJ1-1. The length of the CDR3 is 13 residues. Germline lookup yields CDR1 MNHEY and CDR2 SVGAGI. CDR3 in amino acids: CASSYSEVTEAFF.